This record looks at one T cell receptor (beta chain) sequence and its context. Its cognate antigen is unknown. The data originate from a study of shared clonotypes between healthy human individuals. Study background: Aged 18 to 49, the donors were two women and a few men. Study-level results: Among non-shared clonotypes, generation probabilities were lower than among those shared by all four donors.

TCRdb's table, derived via immunoSEQ multiplex PCR, lists solely in-frame clones and lacks some. The data contain 800,000 to 1,200,000 clones, around 82% of them seen just once; the ten biggest clones take up under 0.6%. The clonotype originates from a man aged 18-30 years in good health. Some clones in this sample may be carry-over from other donors' samples. The material sequenced was memory CD4+ T cells from PBMCs. The subset was: CD45RA-negative fraction.

CDR3 protein: CASSLQNTPGNTIYF. CDR3 in DNA: TGTGCCAGCAGCTTACAGAATACCCCTGGAAACACCATATATTTT. The gene calls are TRBV7-2 and TRBJ1-3; D is undetermined. V gave up 2 bases and J gave up 2 bases, with 10 bases separating them. In germline, CDR1 is SGHTA, CDR2 FQGNSA. The CDR3 is 15 amino acids.